The text below deals with one TCR beta chain. The library came from three nested PCR rounds adapted from ARM-PCR protocols. TCRdb re-called the multiplex PCR reads with MiXCR, one entry per CDR3 protein. The table includes around 40,000 distinct CDR3 sequences, roughly 60% detected once. This entry comes from a study of tumor and adjacent non-tumor tissue in lung cancer. Overall study: Histology: around twelve adenocarcinoma, a couple of squamous cell carcinoma, 1 small cell lung cancer.

This sample's RNA came from whole unsorted tissue. This non-tumor lung sample came from over 3 cm beyond the tumor edge. Sequencing was done on a sample of distant non-tumor lung tissue. The sequence was obtained from a man in his fifties with non-small cell lung cancer.

The CDR3 loop is CNTMTSGPDTQYF. CDR3 bases: TGCAACACCATGACAAGCGGCCCAGATACGCAGTATTTT. This chain uses TRBV29-1 with TRBJ2-3, with TRBD2 as a possible D gene (5 bases). CDR1 and CDR2 (germline): SQVTM, ANQGSEA. This CDR3 has 13 residues.